This TCR beta chain was documented in a study of patients and donors after allogeneic stem cell transplantation. The CDR3 totals 13 residues. In germline, CDR1 is SGHNT, CDR2 YYREEE (reference sequence). Trimming pared 4 bases from V and 5 bases from J, leaving 12 bases between. TCRdb redid the calling of the RT-PCR reads with MiXCR, one entry per CDR3 protein. The data contain about 960,000 distinct CDR3 sequences, 18% of them seen just once; the ten biggest clones take up 5.5% to 6.5%. The rearrangement joins TRBV5-4 to TRBJ2-5; weak D call: TRBD1 (6 bases). This TCR was sampled from a human donor who was either an allogeneic HSCT recipient or a stem cell or donor lymphocyte infusion donor (not recorded which). It is not recorded whose cells these are; they may come from a transplant donor. Sequenced input: blood, either unsorted or a sorted T cell fraction (not recorded which). The CDR3 here is CASSLQGIETQYF. CDR3 sequence (DNA): TGTGCCAGCAGCCTACAGGGAATCGAGACCCAGTACTTC.